A single T cell receptor beta chain is shown here with its context. This receptor's antigen is unknown. Qualities for individual bases were not recorded, and no much larger clone is one base off. The sample originates from a study of cytomegalovirus exposure and HLA in healthy donors (dated by TCRdb to between 2016 and 2019). The study in broad terms: An earlier analysis of around 600 of the donors reported 250 to 350 Gb of sequence data and some 100 million unique TCR beta sequences from about 200 million T cells. An early release covering 550 to 700 HLA-typed donors comprised roughly 300 gigabases of sequencing data and around 80 million unique TCR sequences. Among the approximately 400 genotyped donors, 81% belonged to the genetic ancestry cluster associated with self-reported Caucasian donors. The study aimed to test whether cataloging public T cell receptors could reveal signatures of past pathogen exposure. Using immunosequencing, the study profiled T cell repertoires from around 680 subjects and related those repertoires to cytomegalovirus serostatus. Besides the first cohort of under 700 subjects, a separate validation cohort made up of roughly 120 different subjects was used. To predict cytomegalovirus infection status, the study combined high-throughput TCR immunosequencing, statistical association of individual TCRs with disease status, and machine learning. To study patterns of TCR occurrence, a later analysis re-analyzed previously published TCR beta repertoires from 600 to 750 donors and added high-resolution HLA genotyping. The later analysis used no new phenotypic data to find candidate immune exposures, relying instead on TCR beta sequences and their occurrence across donors. To decide whether each TCR beta V gene segment behaved as functional or pseudogenic, an earlier analysis of approximately 600 of the donors relied on high-throughput TCR beta sequencing. Donor age, sex, ethnicity and CMV serostatus were collected together with the repertoire data. Genome-wide SNP genotypes for about 65% of the 666 donors were used in a later genetic analysis, which treated that subset as a discovery cohort. Every repertoire in the discovery cohort had been generated on one and the same sequencing platform. HLA typing covered class I and class II loci at four-digit resolution. Typing coverage varied by locus: about 620-630 donors for A, B, C, DRB1 and DQB1; more than 500 for DQA1; nearly 610 for DPA1; approximately 470 for DPB1. A handful of DR-DQ haplotypes were treated as single units for association and clustering because of strong linkage in the cohort. Among roughly 370 genotyped donors of the cohort, an average of around 240,000 unique TCR beta nucleotide sequences were sequenced per donor, roughly 20% of them non-productive.

Beyond this particular receptor, the publication reports: When HLA alleles, especially DR and DQ, strongly co-occurred, attributing TCR associations to individual alleles was difficult. The sequencing pipeline was judged likely to have produced a cluster of highly shared sequence variants as a technical artifact. Across donors, most TCR sequences were observed very rarely, whereas some public TCRs were present in many individuals. According to a later genetic analysis, donors in an Asian-associated ancestry cluster had fewer N-insertions in productive TCRs than the approximately 700-donor mean. In the study, some 160 TCR beta chains were listed as associated with cytomegalovirus. Because the 87-base-pair reads could not distinguish some IMGT-functional V segments, including TRBV6-2 and TRBV6-3, those segments were excluded. In a later analysis, HLA-associated TCR beta chains were found to be more clonally expanded and to have lower generation probabilities than equally common non-associated chains. The classifier was reported to diagnose cytomegalovirus status with high specificity and sensitivity in both the original and validation cohorts. CMV serostatus was the only immune exposure information available for the cohort. A few of the identified cytomegalovirus-associated TCR beta chains were confirmed in vitro to be specific for cytomegalovirus antigens. The earlier analysis of 587 of the donors excluded over 15 rarely observed V segments, including chromosome 9 orphons, because counts were too low. In a later analysis, TCR association rates were found to vary across HLA loci, with the most associated TCRs seen for DRB1 alleles and the fewest for HLA-C alleles. The authors suggested that the approach could potentially be generalized to other disease states and immunological phenotypes. Specific HLA alleles were associated with around 18,000 TCR beta sequences at a false discovery rate of 0.05 in a later analysis. A further reported finding was that TCR beta sequences accurately predicted the HLA-A and HLA-B alleles for most subjects in the first cohort. In this cohort, only TCR beta chains were sequenced, and detectable features were limited by the absence of alpha or paired-chain data. Because some donors lacked HLA typing at each locus, the association tests relied only on the typed subset. Correlated functional status among segregating V segments might reflect linkage disequilibrium, but an unknown experimental factor could not be ruled out. An earlier analysis of 587 of the donors showed that most TCR beta V segments appeared in productive rearrangements either about 90% or about 30% of the time, which broadly matched IMGT annotations. According to a later analysis, parvovirus B19, influenza, CMV and Epstein-Barr virus appeared linked to several top co-occurrence clusters. According to a later analysis, most CMV-associated TCR beta chains appeared to be HLA-restricted, and the HLA associations seemed to be driven largely by CMV exposure. Roughly uniform sequencing depth across donors was assumed in presence/absence analyses, although this assumption may not hold. A later genetic analysis associated a missense DCLRE1C variant with V-gene and J-gene trimming of TCR beta chains, and an independent cohort replicated the association.

The cohort comprised some 680 healthy bone marrow donors. Cohort members were all nominally healthy when sampled, although unrecorded immune exposures were likely present. The donor tested CMV seropositive and was one of the 289 seropositive cohort members. Every donor gave a peripheral blood sample, and the peripheral blood mononuclear cells from that sample were used for TCR beta sequencing. The Qiagen DNeasy Blood Extraction Kit was used to extract genomic DNA from the blood cell samples. Measured from the cysteine to the phenylalanine, the CDR3 is 16 residues long. Of all the DNA, just the CDR3 is kept, 48 bases in frame from base 1. The germline V gene (reference sequence) gives CDR1 as LNHDA and CDR2 as SQIVND. V drops 2 bases and J drops 1 base, leaving 14 bases in between. Library creation used the immunoSEQ multiplex PCR assay. A mixture of 60 forward primers for TCR Vbeta segments and 13 reverse primers for TCR Jbeta segments was used in the multiplex PCR. A multiplex PCR assay on genomic DNA amplified the CDR3 region of rearranged TCR beta genes. On the Illumina HiSeq System, the amplified TCR beta libraries were sequenced as 87-base-pair reads. In the paper's pipeline: Across the 670 or so repertoires, a later analysis counted 75 million to 90 million unique TCR beta chains, 8.5 million to 12 million of which were shared by at least two donors. A nearest-neighbor algorithm error-corrected the raw reads and collapsed the reads into unique sequences, merging closely related sequences to remove PCR and sequencing errors. CDR3 sequences were aligned to IMGT reference sequences to assign V, D and J gene segments. For a sequence to be retained, a match of at least six nucleotides to both a V gene segment and a J gene segment was required. Rearrangements were classified as productive when the CDR3 lacked stop codons and remained in frame with V and J, and all other rearrangements were classified as non-productive. Following IMGT convention, CDR3 was defined as the stretch from the second conserved V-encoded cysteine up to the conserved J-encoded phenylalanine. In an earlier analysis of approximately 500 of the donors, sequences lacking an unambiguous match to a single V gene segment were excluded. An earlier analysis of a few hundred of the donors called V segments functional above 56.7% productive rearrangements and segregating when the between-donor standard deviation exceeded 5%. A statistical classification framework was built to diagnose cytomegalovirus status from the catalog of TCR beta chain sequences. A later analysis assigned V and J genes by comparing TCR nucleotide sequences with IMGT/GENE-DB human TR gene sequences. A later analysis assigned CDR3 sequences and most-parsimonious VDJ recombination scenarios with the TCRdist pipeline. In a later analysis, every TCR beta chain was defined by the combination of its CDR3 amino acid sequence and its V-gene family, and reads without a unique V-gene family were dropped. A later analysis removed several hundred highly shared, low-generation-probability nucleotide sequences to deal with suspected cross-contamination and a sequencing artifact. A later analysis calculated a clonal expansion index for each public chain from normalized within-repertoire ranks of inferred template counts. In a later analysis, generation probabilities were computed with a VDJ recombination model fitted to out-of-frame rearrangements, and the resulting probabilities were checked against IGoR. Hypergeometric tests were used in a later analysis to score TCR-TCR, TCR-HLA and TCR-CMV co-occurrence, with a repertoire-size bias correction applied to the TCR pairs. In a later analysis, false discovery rates were estimated by permuting HLA or CMV assignments 20 times. In a later analysis, co-occurring TCRs were grouped using DBSCAN, with TCRdist sequence similarity added in when clustering inside HLA-allele-positive subsets. For co-occurrence clustering, repertoires with fewer than 30,000 or more than 120,000 public chains were excluded, along with roughly five repertoires with anomalous nucleotide sharing. The table was pulled from immuneACCESS by TCRdb, which kept in-frame rearrangements only. Such tables lose some clones; where checked, under half of the loss comes from unresolved V genes, and the rest has no known cause. The V and J calls and clone size are taken from that table; D and trimming were inferred from the DNA. A total of about 150,000 clones appear in this sample, around 81% of them only once. 5.5% to 6.5% of the sample goes to the ten largest clones.

The chain employs TRBV19 and TRBJ1-1; the D gene assignment is ambiguous. Sequencing used PBMCs. The sequence came from a woman between 40 and 50 years old in good health and CMV-seropositive. The CDR3 corresponds to CASSIYGGQKNTEAFF. The DNA sequence reads TGTGCCAGTAGTATATACGGAGGGCAGAAGAACACTGAAGCTTTCTTT.